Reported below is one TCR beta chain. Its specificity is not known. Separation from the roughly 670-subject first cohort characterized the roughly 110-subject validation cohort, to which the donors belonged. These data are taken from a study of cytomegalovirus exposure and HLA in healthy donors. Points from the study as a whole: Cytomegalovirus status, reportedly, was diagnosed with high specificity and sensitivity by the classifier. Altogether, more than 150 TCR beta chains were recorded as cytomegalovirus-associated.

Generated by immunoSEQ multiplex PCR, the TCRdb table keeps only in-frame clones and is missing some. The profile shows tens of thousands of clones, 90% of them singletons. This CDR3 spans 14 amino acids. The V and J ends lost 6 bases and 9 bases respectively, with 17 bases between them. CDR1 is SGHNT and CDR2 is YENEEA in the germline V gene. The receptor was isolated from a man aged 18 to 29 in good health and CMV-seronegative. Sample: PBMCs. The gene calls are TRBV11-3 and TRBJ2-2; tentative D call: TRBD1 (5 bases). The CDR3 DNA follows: TGTGCCAGCAGTTCGACAGCCCTGGGCCGGGAGCTGTTTTTT. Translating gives CASSSTALGRELFF.